These 27 T cell receptor beta chains were sequenced from one sample in a study of T cells in Graves' hyperthyroidism and ophthalmopathy. TCR beta CDR3 regions were amplified from RNA transcripts. HTBI primers were the set used in a first-round RT-PCR of the TCR CDR3. TCRdb reprocessed the multiplex PCR reads via MiXCR and lists one record per CDR3 protein. The table lists some 490,000 distinct CDR3 sequences, approximately 22% of them singletons, with about half in the top ten. The sequenced sample consisted of blood. These receptors originate from a woman in her sixties or seventies with Graves' ophthalmopathy.

This chain links TRBV6-2 or TRBV6-3 with TRBJ2-3; D ambiguous. V was clipped by 8 bases and J by 2 bases, with 17 bases between them. This CDR3 spans 15 amino acids. The germline V gene has CDR1 MNHEY and CDR2 SVGEGT. The CDR3 DNA reads TGTGCCAGCGCCAGGTGGGGTATTGACACAGATACGCAGTATTTT. Residues: CASARWGIDTDTQYF.

This clonotype has ten or more counts. This sequence joins TRBV3-1 and TRBJ1-1, with TRBD1 as a possible D gene (6 bases). The CDR3 has 12 residues. The germline gives CDR1 LGHDT, CDR2 YNNKEL (reference sequence). The V gene lost 3 bases and the J gene lost 9 bases, with 11 bases spanning the gap. The CDR3 region is CASSHTDSKAFF. CDR3 sequence (DNA): TGTGCCAGCAGCCACACGGACAGTAAAGCTTTCTTT.

The sample holds a few counts of this clonotype. This chain joins TRBV30 and TRBJ2-1; 8 nucleotides agree with TRBD1. Germline V lookup: CDR1 GTSNPN, CDR2 SVGIG (reference sequence). Unmatched junction bases numbered 4, after V lost 2 bases and J lost 4 bases. This CDR3 has 14 amino acids. The CDR3: CAWSLGTGYNEQFF. In nucleotides, the CDR3 is TGTGCCTGGAGTCTTGGGACAGGATACAATGAGCAGTTCTTC.

The chain employs TRBV5-5 and TRBJ1-4; no clear D gene. V lost 4 bases and J 4 bases, leaving 14 bases between the germline ends. The CDR3 consists of 15 residues. The germline CDR1 and CDR2 sequences are SGHKS and YYEKEE (reference sequence). The chain's CDR3 is CASSARHAFNEKLFF. The CDR3 nucleotides read TGTGCCAGCAGCGCCCGACACGCCTTTAATGAAAAACTGTTTTTT. Looking up the rest from reference TRBV5-5 and TRBJ1-4 gives the full variable domain: DAGVTQSPTHLIKTRGQQVTLRCSPISGHKSVSWYQQVLGQGPQFIFQYYEKEERGRGNFPDRFSARQFPNYSSELNVNALLLGDSALYLCASSARHAFNEKLFFGSGTQLSVL.

This clonotype showed up just a few times. The genes are TRBV3-1 and TRBJ1-2; perhaps TRBD1 as D (5 bases). V gave up 1 base and J gave up 13 bases, with 19 bases separating them. CDR3 length: 14 residues. Germline assignment: CDR1 LGHDT and CDR2 YNNKEL (reference sequence). DNA for the CDR3: TGTGCCAGCAGCCAAGGTGGGGACGTACTTCACCCCACCTTC. The encoded protein is CASSQGGDVLHPTF.

This clonotype was observed a few times. This chain uses TRBV5-1 with TRBJ1-5; D gene ambiguous. The CDR3 contains 14 residues. The V gene lost 0 bases and the J gene lost 3 bases, with 7 bases spanning the gap. Looked up from germline, CDR1 is SGHRS and CDR2 is YFSETQ. The chain's CDR3 is CASSLDGSNQPQHF. For the CDR3, the DNA is TGCGCCAGCAGCTTGGACGGATCCAATCAGCCCCAGCATTTT. The full variable domain, with the rest looked up from reference TRBV5-1 and TRBJ1-5, is KAGVTQTPRYLIKTRGQQVTLSCSPISGHRSVSWYQQTPGQGLQFLFEYFSETQRNKGNFPGRFSGRQFSNSRSEMNVSTLELGDSALYLCASSLDGSNQPQHFGDGTRLSIL.

This clonotype showed up just a few times. This chain joins TRBV7-9 and TRBJ2-1, with TRBD2 identical over 8 bases. V shed 5 bases, J shed 8 bases, and the junction held 14 bases outside the gene matches. The CDR3 loop spans 16 amino acids. Germline-derived CDR1 and CDR2 are SEHNR and FQNEAQ (reference sequence). As DNA, the CDR3 is TGTGCCAGCAGCACATCCGCGGGAGGCCTTAGGGATGAGCAGTTCTTC. Encoded protein: CASSTSAGGLRDEQFF.

This chain links TRBV20-1 with TRBJ2-7; a weak D match, TRBD2 (6 bases). Trimming shortened V by 6 bases and J by 1 base, and 10 bases separated the two germline ends. Germline V lookup: CDR1 DFQATT, CDR2 SNEGSKA (reference sequence). The CDR3 is 12 amino acids. The CDR3 DNA follows: TGCAGTGCCCGCGGGGCTTCCTACGAGCAGTACTTC. This sequence encodes CSARGASYEQYF.

This clonotype was counted only a few times. The V and J genes are TRBV2 and TRBJ1-1; tentative D call: TRBD1 (6 bases). The CDR3 runs to 17 residues. Trimming removed 8 bases from V and 4 bases from J, with 26 bases in between. Germline V gene data show CDR1 as SNHLY and CDR2 as FYNNEI. The CDR3 coding sequence is TGTGCCAGCTCACCACGGTCTGGCGGGGGCGGGAGCACTGAAGCTTTCTTT. Encoded protein: CASSPRSGGGGSTEAFF.

The V call is TRBV30, the J call TRBJ2-1, with TRBD1 identical over 7 bases. The junction had 6 bases not matched to a gene; V was cut back by 1 base and J by 0 bases. Germline assignment: CDR1 GTSNPN and CDR2 SVGIG (reference sequence). The CDR3 consists of 16 residues. The CDR3 sequence is CAWSARQGSSYNEQFF. The CDR3 DNA reads as TGTGCCTGGAGTGCCAGACAGGGCAGCTCCTACAATGAGCAGTTCTTC.

This clonotype was found a few times. V gene TRBV20-1 combines with J gene TRBJ2-7; possible D gene TRBD1, 6 bases. V shed 2 bases and J shed 3 bases, with 14 bases lying between them. Germline V lookup: CDR1 DFQATT, CDR2 SNEGSKA (reference sequence). This CDR3 has 14 amino acids. DNA for the CDR3: TGCAGTGCTAGATACGCAGGGACAAACTACGAGCAGTACTTC. Translated, it gives CSARYAGTNYEQYF.

J is TRBJ2-6 and V is TRBV6-2 or TRBV6-3; no clear D gene. The CDR3 covers 16 residues. Germline CDR1 MNHEY, CDR2 SVGEGT. Deletions cut 5 bases from V and 0 bases from J, with 11 bases between. DNA of the CDR3: TGTGCCAGCAGTGACCGGTTGCCCTCTGGGGCCAACGTCCTGACTTTC. Translation gives CASSDRLPSGANVLTF.

The chain uses TRBV3-1 and TRBJ1-2; the D is unclear. The germline CDR1 and CDR2 sequences are LGHDT and YNNKEL (reference sequence). Trimming left V 5 bases short and J 4 bases short, with 11 bases between. This CDR3 is 13 amino acids long. Here the CDR3 reads CASSKIHLYGYTF. The CDR3 nucleotides read TGTGCCAGCAGCAAGATCCACCTCTATGGCTACACCTTC.

This clonotype was observed a handful of times. V usage is TRBV5-5 and J usage is TRBJ2-3; TRBD2 aligns across 7 bases. CDR1 is SGHKS, CDR2 YYEKEE, per germline (reference sequence). With 4 bases clipped from V and 2 bases from J, the junction kept 4 bases outside the gene matches. The CDR3 contains 14 residues. The CDR3 DNA follows: TGTGCCAGCAGCCGGACTAGTTTCACAGATACGCAGTATTTT. Its translation is CASSRTSFTDTQYF.

This clonotype was counted between two and nine times. The V and J genes are TRBV7-3 and TRBJ2-1, with 14 bases aligning to TRBD2. The CDR3 has 16 residues. Germline assignment: CDR1 SGHTA and CDR2 FQGTGA. Trimming removed 6 bases from V and 9 bases from J; junction bases left unmatched: 10. CDR3 DNA: TGTGCCAGCAGTTCCCGGACTAGCGGGAGGAGTAGTGAGCAGTTCTTC. Protein: CASSSRTSGRSSEQFF.

This clonotype was picked up a small number of times. The rearrangement uses TRBV28 and TRBJ2-7; D gene unclear. The CDR3 has 14 residues. The germline gives CDR1 MDHEN, CDR2 SYDVKM. V was trimmed by 1 base and J by 7 bases, leaving 14 bases between them. The CDR3 is CASSLFTVSREQYF. The DNA for the CDR3 is TGTGCCAGCAGTTTATTCACTGTTTCAAGGGAGCAGTACTTC. Variable domain in full (rest from reference TRBV28 and TRBJ2-7): DVKVTQSSRYLVKRTGEKVFLECVQDMDHENMFWYRQDPGLGLRLIYFSYDVKMKEKGDIPEGYSVSREKKERFSLILESASTNQTSMYLCASSLFTVSREQYFGPGTRLTVT.

This chain links TRBV18 with TRBJ1-2, with 9 bases aligning to TRBD1. The germline V gene has CDR1 KGHSH and CDR2 LQKENI. J gave up 7 bases and V 4 bases, and 7 bases lay outside the gene matches. This CDR3 spans 14 amino acids. The DNA of the CDR3 is TGTGCCAGCTCACTGGGGACAGGGAAGGTTGGCTACACCTTC. Translated, it gives CASSLGTGKVGYTF. The entire variable domain, with the rest obtained from reference TRBV18 and TRBJ1-2, is as follows: NAGVMQNPRHLVRRRGQEARLRCSPMKGHSHVYWYRQLPEEGLKFMVYLQKENIIDESGMPKERFSAEFPKEGPSILRIQQVVRGDSAAYFCASSLGTGKVGYTFGSGTRLTVV.

This clonotype has ten or more counts. The chain combines TRBV12-3 or TRBV12-4 with TRBJ2-7, with 10 bases lining up with TRBD1. Trimming removed 6 bases from V and 4 bases from J; junction bases left unmatched: 3. The CDR3 consists of 13 residues. DNA for the CDR3: TGTGCCAGCAGCGACAGGGGGCGGTACGAGCAGTACTTC. Its protein is CASSDRGRYEQYF.

This clonotype was counted many times. V is TRBV12-3 or TRBV12-4 and J is TRBJ1-1, with TRBD1 matching 7 bases. The J segment lost 8 bases and the V segment lost 5 bases, leaving 5 bases of the junction unmatched. CDR3 length: 12 amino acids. CDR3 amino acids: CASSPGQREAFF. The CDR3 DNA follows: TGTGCCAGCAGTCCGGGACAGCGAGAAGCTTTCTTT.

The CDR3 DNA is TGTGCCACCAGCAGGAGGACAGGGGGCGCAGATACGCAGTATTTT. It translates to CATSRRTGGADTQYF. This chain connects TRBV15 to TRBJ2-3, with 11 bases aligning to TRBD1. Germline V gives CDR1 LNHNV, CDR2 YYDKDF (reference sequence). V trimming: 3 bases; J trimming: 4 bases; junction bases outside the gene matches: 3. The CDR3 is made up of 15 amino acids. Based on the CDR3 plus reference TRBV15 and TRBJ2-3, the full variable domain is DAMVIQNPRYQVTQFGKPVTLSCSQTLNHNVMYWYQQKSSQAPKLLFHYYDKDFNNEADTPDNFQSRRPNTSFCFLDIRSPGLGDTAMYLCATSRRTGGADTQYFGPGTRLTVL.

The rearrangement joins TRBV30 to TRBJ1-6; D perhaps matches TRBD1 (5 bases). The germline gives CDR1 GTSNPN, CDR2 SVGIG (reference sequence). Deletions cut 4 bases from V and 3 bases from J, with 13 bases between. There are 15 residues in the CDR3. CDR3 region: CAWMAGNNYNSPLHF. The DNA of the CDR3 is TGTGCCTGGATGGCAGGGAACAACTATAATTCACCCCTCCACTTT.

This clonotype has ten or more counts. The rearrangement uses TRBV11-1 and TRBJ2-3; 12 bases are shared with TRBD2. The trim removed 1 base at V and 0 bases at J, leaving 8 bases unmatched. Germline CDR1 SGHAT, CDR2 FQDESV (reference sequence). The CDR3 sequence is 19 residues long. The CDR3 DNA is TGTGCCAGCAGCTTAGGCCCTAGCGGGAGGGCCTCAAGCACAGATACGCAGTATTTT. Its translation is CASSLGPSGRASSTDTQYF.

The J gene is TRBJ2-3, the V gene TRBV5-4, with 7 positions matching TRBD2. The germline gives CDR1 SGHNT, CDR2 YYREEE (reference sequence). The V segment lost 0 bases and the J segment 5 bases; nucleotides outside the gene matches: 9. The CDR3 runs 16 residues. The CDR3 DNA sequence: TGTGCCAGCAGCTTGGCCCGGGGGGAGTCTAAAGATACGCAGTATTTT. Translating gives CASSLARGESKDTQYF. Full variable domain (remainder filled in from reference TRBV5-4 and TRBJ2-3): ETGVTQSPTHLIKTRGQQVTLRCSSQSGHNTVSWYQQALGQGPQFIFQYYREEENGRGNFPPRFSGLQFPNYSSELNVNALELDDSALYLCASSLARGESKDTQYFGPGTRLTVL.

This clonotype has more than one count but fewer than ten. The CDR3 loop reads CSVDLIAGRTTKPYNEQFF. Written as DNA, the CDR3 is TGCAGCGTTGATCTCATCGCCGGGAGGACGACCAAACCCTACAATGAGCAGTTCTTC. This sequence joins TRBV29-1 and TRBJ2-1, with 7 positions matching TRBD2. Losses at the gene ends were 3 bases for V and 2 bases for J; bases not matched to a gene: 19. Germline CDR1 SQVTM, CDR2 ANQGSEA. This CDR3 has 19 residues.

J is TRBJ2-3 and V is TRBV5-4, with no clear D. The CDR3 totals 14 residues. V was shortened by 9 bases and J by 2 bases, with 16 bases between the two germline ends. In germline, CDR1 is SGHNT, CDR2 YYREEE (reference sequence). As DNA, the CDR3 is TGTGCCACGCAACCCATCCCGCACACAGATACGCAGTATTTT. The encoded protein is CATQPIPHTDTQYF.

This chain joins TRBV15 and TRBJ1-5; possibly TRBD1 for D (5 bases). The germline V gene has CDR1 LNHNV and CDR2 YYDKDF (reference sequence). The V end was cut by 3 bases, the J end by 3 bases, with 12 bases between. The CDR3 contains 15 residues. The CDR3 DNA reads as TGTGCCACCAGCAGCCTAAGACAGATCAATCAGCCCCAGCATTTT. It translates to CATSSLRQINQPQHF.

This clonotype showed up just a few times. The V gene is TRBV20-1, the J gene TRBJ2-7, with 7 positions matching TRBD2. CDR1 and CDR2 (germline): DFQATT, SNEGSKA (reference sequence). After removal of 4 bases from V and 5 bases from J, the junction contained 11 bases not matched to a gene. The CDR3 is 14 amino acids. As DNA, the CDR3 is TGCAGTGCTACCGAGCGGGATAGGGTGGACGAGCAGTACTTC. Translated, it gives CSATERDRVDEQYF.